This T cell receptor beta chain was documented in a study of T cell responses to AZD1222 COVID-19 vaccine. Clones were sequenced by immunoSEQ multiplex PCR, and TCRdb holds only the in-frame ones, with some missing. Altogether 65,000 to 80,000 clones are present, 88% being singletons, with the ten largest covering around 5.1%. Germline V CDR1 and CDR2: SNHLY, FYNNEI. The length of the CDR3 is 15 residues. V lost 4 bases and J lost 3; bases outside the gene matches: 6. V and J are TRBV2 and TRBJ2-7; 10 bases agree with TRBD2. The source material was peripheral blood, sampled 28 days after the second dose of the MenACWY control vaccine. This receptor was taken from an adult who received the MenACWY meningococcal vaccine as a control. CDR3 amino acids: CASSVGLAGVYEQYF. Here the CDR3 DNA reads TGTGCCAGCAGTGTTGGTCTAGCGGGAGTCTACGAGCAGTACTTC.